This TCR beta chain was documented in a study of tumor-infiltrating lymphocytes in primary liver carcinoma. The input was around 500 ng total RNA; TCR beta cDNA was made from it with a constant-region primer. Three-round nested multiplex PCR performed with slightly modified ARM-PCR produced the TCR beta libraries. Use of TRBV1-TRBV30 forward primers with a C-beta reverse primer characterized the first two PCR rounds, which lasted about 9 cycles each. TCRdb called the multiplex PCR reads again in MiXCR, with one record for every CDR3 protein. Of about 320,000 distinct CDR3 sequences detected, approximately 60% appear once; the ten largest clones hold about 9.4%. Blood RNA came from unsorted whole blood; germline DNA was also extracted. This CDR3 region has 17 residues. Trimming removed 5 bases from V and 6 bases from J, with 22 bases in between. Germline V gene data show CDR1 as MDHEN and CDR2 as SYDVKM.

The sequencing input was peripheral blood. This clonotype was sampled from a man aged 35 to 55 with primary liver carcinoma and hepatitis B virus infection. This chain joins TRBV28 and TRBJ2-2, with D uncertain. CDR3 sequence reads: CASSPRRTGRVAGELFF. CDR3 in DNA: TGTGCCAGCAGTCCTCGCCGAACTGGAAGGGTGGCCGGGGAGCTGTTTTTT.